This TCR beta chain was identified in a study of cytomegalovirus exposure and HLA in healthy donors. Looking at the study overall: The same platform as the roughly 700 first-cohort repertoires was used for the roughly 130 validation repertoires, a later analysis reported.

As regards this clone: Its antigen is currently unknown.

Clones were read by immunoSEQ multiplex PCR, and TCRdb kept only the in-frame ones, dropping some. The sample contains roughly 220,000 clones, approximately 83% of which appear only once. CDR3 length: 13 amino acids. Germline CDR1 reads LNHDA; CDR2 reads SQIVND (reference sequence). The V end was cut by 7 bases, the J end by 7 bases, with 14 bases between. Study outcomes and limitations: Some TCR beta chains (around 180 of them) were listed as cytomegalovirus-associated. Rarity characterized most TCR sequences, yet some public TCRs appeared in many donors.

The chain links TRBV19 to TRBJ1-5, with D hard to call. The specimen sequenced was PBMCs. The clonotype originates from a woman in her 30s in good health and CMV-seropositive. Here the CDR3 DNA reads TGTGCCAGTAAAATAGAGGGTGGACAGCCCCAGCATTTT. Amino acids: CASKIEGGQPQHF.